Listed below are T cell receptor beta chains from one sample, sequenced in a study of CD8+ T cells in alopecia areata. Method: immunoSEQ multiplex PCR; TCRdb's copy keeps in-frame clones and lacks some. The table shows about 90,000 clones, with around 47% occurring only once. The source material was CD8+ T cells sorted from blood, sampled at week 24, from a patient treated with tofacitinib. These receptors originate from a human donor with alopecia areata. Each CDR3 is given with its conserved first and last residue. Each record gives: D gene, J gene, V gene, clone size, CDR3 protein, CDR3 DNA. D genes are given only for firm matches. Size tells how often a clone was seen (once, few, many) or the class of an expanded clone, and some rows leave it out.

d_call: .
j_call: TRBJ1-2
v_call: TRBV6-5
clone_size: .
cdr3_aa: CASSSGPGYGYTF
cdr3_nt: TGTGCCAGCAGTTCCGGACCGGGATATGGCTACACCTTC

d_call: .
j_call: TRBJ2-3
v_call: TRBV30
clone_size: .
cdr3_aa: CAWSGSLSTDTQYF
cdr3_nt: TGTGCCTGGAGTGGGAGTTTAAGCACAGATACGCAGTATTTT

d_call: .
j_call: TRBJ1-5
v_call: TRBV19
clone_size: .
cdr3_aa: CASSVGGQTQPQHF
cdr3_nt: TGTGCCAGTAGTGTGGGGGGGCAAACTCAGCCCCAGCATTTT

d_call: TRBD1
j_call: TRBJ2-5
v_call: TRBV13
clone_size: .
cdr3_aa: CASSLRTGRAGETQYF
cdr3_nt: TGTGCCAGCAGCTTGAGGACAGGGAGAGCTGGGGAGACCCAGTACTTC

d_call: .
j_call: TRBJ2-7
v_call: TRBV21-1
clone_size: .
cdr3_aa: CASSKLAGDCDEQYF
cdr3_nt: TGTGCCAGCAGCAAGCTAGCGGGAGACTGTGACGAGCAGTACTTC

d_call: TRBD1
j_call: TRBJ2-7
v_call: TRBV27
clone_size: .
cdr3_aa: CASNERQGKDYEQYF
cdr3_nt: TGTGCCAGCAACGAGAGACAGGGCAAAGACTACGAGCAGTACTTC

d_call: .
j_call: TRBJ2-7
v_call: TRBV7-9
clone_size: .
cdr3_aa: CASSLRTYEQYF
cdr3_nt: TGTGCCAGCAGCTTGAGGACCTACGAGCAGTACTTC

d_call: TRBD1
j_call: TRBJ1-4
v_call: TRBV28
clone_size: .
cdr3_aa: CASSARDRGTNEKLFF
cdr3_nt: TGTGCCAGCAGCGCCCGGGACAGGGGAACTAATGAAAAACTGTTTTTT

d_call: TRBD2
j_call: TRBJ2-3
v_call: TRBV4-1
clone_size: .
cdr3_aa: CASSHYLAGVGTDTQYF
cdr3_nt: TGCGCCAGCAGCCATTATCTAGCGGGAGTCGGTACAGATACGCAGTATTTT

d_call: TRBD1
j_call: TRBJ2-1
v_call: TRBV11-2
clone_size: .
cdr3_aa: CASSSRDRDQNEQFF
cdr3_nt: TGTGCCAGCAGCTCAAGAGACAGGGATCAGAATGAGCAGTTCTTC

d_call: TRBD1
j_call: TRBJ2-7
v_call: TRBV27
clone_size: .
cdr3_aa: CASTPGGTVEQYF
cdr3_nt: TGTGCCAGCACTCCAGGGGGTACAGTCGAGCAGTACTTC

d_call: TRBD2
j_call: TRBJ2-1
v_call: TRBV9
clone_size: few
cdr3_aa: CASSVGGGSSYNEQFF
cdr3_nt: TGTGCCAGCAGCGTAGGAGGCGGGAGCTCCTACAATGAGCAGTTCTTC

d_call: .
j_call: TRBJ2-2
v_call: TRBV10-3
clone_size: few
cdr3_aa: CAIVTENTGELFF
cdr3_nt: TGTGCCATCGTCACAGAAAACACCGGGGAGCTGTTTTTT

d_call: TRBD1
j_call: TRBJ1-2
v_call: TRBV6-1
clone_size: .
cdr3_aa: CASSPNRGPFYGYTF
cdr3_nt: TGTGCCAGCAGTCCAAACAGGGGCCCCTTCTATGGCTACACCTTC

d_call: .
j_call: TRBJ2-7
v_call: TRBV29-1
clone_size: .
cdr3_aa: CSVASGPTYEQYF
cdr3_nt: TGCAGCGTTGCCTCCGGGCCTACCTACGAGCAGTACTTC

d_call: TRBD1
j_call: TRBJ1-5
v_call: TRBV27
clone_size: once
cdr3_aa: CASSYRGGNQPQHF
cdr3_nt: TGTGCCAGCAGTTACAGGGGCGGCAATCAGCCCCAGCATTTT

d_call: TRBD2
j_call: TRBJ2-5
v_call: TRBV12-5
clone_size: .
cdr3_aa: CASGRSGTETQYF
cdr3_nt: TGTGCTAGTGGGAGAAGCGGGACGGAGACCCAGTACTTC

d_call: TRBD2
j_call: TRBJ2-7
v_call: TRBV7-8
clone_size: .
cdr3_aa: CASSLGSGLAGTYEQYF
cdr3_nt: TGTGCCAGCAGCTTAGGCTCGGGGCTAGCGGGTACCTACGAGCAGTACTTC

d_call: .
j_call: TRBJ1-2
v_call: TRBV29-1
clone_size: few
cdr3_aa: CSVASLGVYGYTF
cdr3_nt: TGCAGCGTTGCATCCTTAGGGGTCTATGGCTACACCTTC

d_call: .
j_call: TRBJ2-1
v_call: TRBV6-5
clone_size: .
cdr3_aa: CASSPGVNEQFF
cdr3_nt: TGTGCCAGCAGCCCGGGGGTGAATGAGCAGTTCTTC

d_call: .
j_call: TRBJ2-1
v_call: TRBV19
clone_size: .
cdr3_aa: CASTLGPSSYNEQFF
cdr3_nt: TGTGCCAGTACACTCGGTCCCTCCTCCTACAATGAGCAGTTCTTC

d_call: .
j_call: TRBJ1-1
v_call: TRBV27
clone_size: .
cdr3_aa: CASSSSVYTEAFF
cdr3_nt: TGTGCCAGCAGTTCGTCGGTTTACACTGAAGCTTTCTTT

d_call: .
j_call: TRBJ2-5
v_call: TRBV27
clone_size: .
cdr3_aa: CASSWGAGRETQYF
cdr3_nt: TGTGCCAGCAGTTGGGGGGCAGGGAGGGAGACCCAGTACTTC

d_call: .
j_call: TRBJ1-2
v_call: TRBV7-9
clone_size: .
cdr3_aa: CASSPASGQGYTF
cdr3_nt: TGTGCCAGCAGCCCCGCCTCCGGGCAAGGCTACACCTTC

d_call: .
j_call: TRBJ2-7
v_call: TRBV2
clone_size: .
cdr3_aa: CATQGAYEQYF
cdr3_nt: TGTGCTACACAAGGGGCCTACGAGCAGTACTTC

d_call: TRBD2
j_call: TRBJ2-1
v_call: TRBV28
clone_size: .
cdr3_aa: CASRLASGTNYNEQFF
cdr3_nt: TGTGCCAGCAGACTAGCTAGCGGAACCAATTACAATGAGCAGTTCTTC

d_call: .
j_call: TRBJ2-7
v_call: TRBV7-6
clone_size: .
cdr3_aa: CASSLARLEGEQYF
cdr3_nt: TGTGCCAGCAGCTTAGCGCGGCTAGAGGGCGAGCAGTACTTC

d_call: .
j_call: TRBJ2-7
v_call: TRBV7-7
clone_size: few
cdr3_aa: CASSPTQRDTSYEQYF
cdr3_nt: TGTGCCAGCAGCCCTACTCAGCGGGACACCTCCTACGAGCAGTACTTC

d_call: .
j_call: TRBJ2-5
v_call: TRBV4-1
clone_size: once
cdr3_aa: CASSRGGRTQETQYF
cdr3_nt: TGCGCCAGCAGCCGTGGGGGGCGAACCCAAGAGACCCAGTACTTC

d_call: TRBD1
j_call: TRBJ1-2
v_call: TRBV5-1
clone_size: .
cdr3_aa: CASEGTGGSNYGYTF
cdr3_nt: TGCGCCAGCGAGGGGACAGGGGGCTCTAACTATGGCTACACCTTC

d_call: .
j_call: TRBJ2-4
v_call: TRBV14
clone_size: .
cdr3_aa: CASSQEGSPNIQYF
cdr3_nt: TGTGCCAGCAGCCAAGAGGGCAGCCCAAACATTCAGTACTTC

d_call: .
j_call: TRBJ1-1
v_call: TRBV11-1
clone_size: few
cdr3_aa: CASSPNPRQNTEAFF
cdr3_nt: TGTGCCAGCAGCCCCAACCCCCGACAGAACACTGAAGCTTTCTTT

d_call: TRBD1
j_call: TRBJ1-4
v_call: TRBV7-9
clone_size: once
cdr3_aa: CASSRDSGTNEKLFF
cdr3_nt: TGTGCCAGCAGCCGGGACAGTGGAACTAATGAAAAACTGTTTTTT

d_call: .
j_call: TRBJ2-3
v_call: TRBV2
clone_size: .
cdr3_aa: CASSAAAPSTDTQYF
cdr3_nt: TGTGCCAGCAGTGCGGCCGCACCTAGCACAGATACGCAGTATTTT

d_call: .
j_call: TRBJ2-1
v_call: TRBV27
clone_size: .
cdr3_aa: CASSLSAVHFGDEQFF
cdr3_nt: TGTGCCAGCAGTTTATCAGCGGTTCACTTTGGCGATGAGCAGTTCTTC

d_call: .
j_call: TRBJ2-2
v_call: TRBV7-9
clone_size: few
cdr3_aa: CASSILTIPNTGELFF
cdr3_nt: TGTGCCAGCAGCATCCTGACCATACCTAACACCGGGGAGCTGTTTTTT

d_call: TRBD2
j_call: TRBJ2-1
v_call: TRBV6-4
clone_size: few
cdr3_aa: CASSELAGNYNEQFF
cdr3_nt: TGTGCCAGCAGTGAGCTAGCGGGAAACTACAATGAGCAGTTCTTC

d_call: TRBD1
j_call: TRBJ2-7
v_call: TRBV18
clone_size: few
cdr3_aa: CASSPGTGFTYEQYF
cdr3_nt: TGTGCCAGCTCACCAGGGACAGGGTTCACCTACGAGCAGTACTTC

d_call: TRBD1
j_call: TRBJ1-2
v_call: TRBV5-6
clone_size: .
cdr3_aa: CASSPDRGLDYGYTF
cdr3_nt: TGTGCCAGCAGCCCGGACAGGGGGCTGGACTATGGCTACACCTTC

d_call: TRBD2
j_call: TRBJ2-7
v_call: TRBV7-2
clone_size: .
cdr3_aa: CASSLAGAYEQYF
cdr3_nt: TGTGCCAGCAGCCTAGCGGGAGCCTACGAGCAGTACTTC

d_call: .
j_call: TRBJ2-5
v_call: TRBV29-1
clone_size: .
cdr3_aa: CSVVGRIQETQYF
cdr3_nt: TGCAGCGTTGTGGGGCGGATACAAGAGACCCAGTACTTC

d_call: .
j_call: TRBJ2-1
v_call: TRBV29-1
clone_size: few
cdr3_aa: CSVERTETEQFF
cdr3_nt: TGCAGCGTTGAACGGACAGAGACTGAGCAGTTCTTC

d_call: .
j_call: TRBJ2-7
v_call: TRBV5-1
clone_size: .
cdr3_aa: CASSQGGEQYF
cdr3_nt: TGCGCCAGCAGCCAAGGGGGCGAGCAGTACTTC

d_call: TRBD1
j_call: TRBJ1-5
v_call: TRBV28
clone_size: few
cdr3_aa: CASSLYRDRDLRNQPQHF
cdr3_nt: TGTGCCAGCAGTTTGTACCGGGACAGGGATCTTCGCAATCAGCCCCAGCATTTT

d_call: .
j_call: TRBJ2-7
v_call: TRBV6-1
clone_size: few
cdr3_aa: CASGEYEQYF
cdr3_nt: TGTGCCAGCGGGGAGTACGAGCAGTACTTC

d_call: .
j_call: TRBJ2-1
v_call: TRBV29-1
clone_size: .
cdr3_aa: CSVPRTGLYNEQFF
cdr3_nt: TGCAGCGTTCCCCGCACGGGGTTGTACAATGAGCAGTTCTTC

d_call: .
j_call: TRBJ2-7
v_call: TRBV27
clone_size: .
cdr3_aa: CASSHGGGPYEQYF
cdr3_nt: TGTGCCAGCAGTCACGGTGGAGGGCCCTACGAGCAGTACTTC

d_call: .
j_call: TRBJ2-1
v_call: TRBV27
clone_size: .
cdr3_aa: CASSFPGNEQFF
cdr3_nt: TGTGCCAGCAGTTTTCCGGGGAATGAGCAGTTCTTC

d_call: TRBD2
j_call: TRBJ2-7
v_call: TRBV7-2
clone_size: .
cdr3_aa: CASSLATSALYEQYF
cdr3_nt: TGTGCCAGCAGCTTGGCGACTAGCGCCTTATACGAGCAGTACTTC

d_call: TRBD1
j_call: TRBJ2-7
v_call: TRBV5-5
clone_size: few
cdr3_aa: CASSPGQGAREQYF
cdr3_nt: TGTGCCAGCAGCCCGGGACAGGGGGCCCGCGAGCAGTACTTC

d_call: .
j_call: TRBJ2-1
v_call: TRBV27
clone_size: .
cdr3_aa: CASSFRVAHNEQFF
cdr3_nt: TGTGCCAGCAGTTTCAGGGTTGCCCACAATGAGCAGTTCTTC

d_call: .
j_call: TRBJ1-4
v_call: TRBV2
clone_size: .
cdr3_aa: CASSEWRNEKLFF
cdr3_nt: TGTGCCAGCAGTGAGTGGAGGAATGAAAAACTGTTTTTT

d_call: TRBD2
j_call: TRBJ2-3
v_call: TRBV7-8
clone_size: .
cdr3_aa: CASSLSSGVYTQYF
cdr3_nt: TGTGCCAGCAGCTTATCTAGCGGGGTATATACGCAGTATTTT

d_call: .
j_call: TRBJ2-3
v_call: TRBV9
clone_size: .
cdr3_aa: CASSVGTVEITDTQYF
cdr3_nt: TGTGCCAGCAGCGTAGGGACAGTCGAGATCACAGATACGCAGTATTTT

d_call: TRBD2
j_call: TRBJ2-7
v_call: TRBV27
clone_size: .
cdr3_aa: CASSPGTSSYEQYF
cdr3_nt: TGTGCCAGCAGTCCCGGGACTAGCTCCTACGAGCAGTACTTC